This T cell receptor beta chain was sequenced in a study of blood T cell repertoires in COVID-19. In the study overall: Samples taken during acute and convalescent COVID-19 were collected in the United States, Italy and Spain. Nucleic acid was either cDNA or gDNA, and it came from T cells, B-cell-depleted T cells, or PBMCs.

There are a few counts of this clone. TCRdb keeps only in-frame clones here, not all; method: immunoSEQ multiplex PCR. The table lists 56,000 or so clones, around four fifths of them singletons. This sequence originates from a man between 45 and 60 years old with acute or convalescent COVID-19. Source material: peripheral blood.

CDR3 sequence: CASSRENYGYTF. CDR3 sequence (DNA): TGTGCCAGCTCACGGGAGAACTATGGCTACACCTTC. The chain couples TRBV18 to TRBJ1-2; unclear D gene. The CDR3 has 12 residues. Germline V lookup: CDR1 KGHSH, CDR2 LQKENI. V lost 4 bases and J 2 bases, leaving 5 bases between the germline ends.